These 29 T cell receptor beta chains were sequenced from one sample in a study of T cells in Graves' hyperthyroidism and ophthalmopathy. TCR beta CDR3 sequences were amplified from RNA transcripts. TCR CDR3 underwent first-round RT-PCR with the HTBI primer set. Using its own MiXCR run on the multiplex PCR reads, TCRdb lists one record per CDR3 protein. The repertoire holds fewer than 550,000 distinct CDR3 sequences, with approximately 25% as singletons. Sequenced input: blood. Receptors originate from a woman between 25 and 40 years old with Graves' ophthalmopathy.

At least ten counts were recorded for this clonotype. The V call is TRBV7-3, the J call TRBJ2-7; D unresolved. Trimming shortened V by 5 bases and J by 4 bases, and 12 bases separated the two germline ends. The germline CDR1 and CDR2 sequences are SGHTA and FQGTGA. This CDR3 comprises 13 residues. CDR3 sequence reads: CASSPFGGYEQYF. The CDR3, as DNA: TGTGCCAGCAGCCCCTTTGGTGGGTACGAGCAGTACTTC.

This clonotype has ten or more counts. The rearrangement uses TRBV6-5 and TRBJ1-2; possible D gene TRBD1, 5 bases. Germline lookup yields CDR1 MNHEY and CDR2 SVGAGI. Trimming shortened V by 2 bases and J by 1 base, and 8 bases separated the two germline ends. The CDR3 consists of 14 residues. CDR3 nucleotide sequence: TGTGCCAGCAGTTACGGTGGGGGTAACTATGGCTACACCTTC. It specifies CASSYGGGNYGYTF.

This chain connects TRBV11-2 to TRBJ1-2; unclear D gene. The length of the CDR3 is 12 residues. CDR1 and CDR2 from the germline V gene are SGHAT and FQNNGV. V lost 0 bases and J lost 6, with 5 bases in between. CDR3 residues: CASSLEKNGYTF. For the CDR3, the DNA is TGTGCCAGCAGCTTAGAAAAGAATGGCTACACCTTC.

This clonotype showed up many times. CDR3 region: CASSYSGELGYTF. The DNA for the CDR3 is TGTGCCAGCAGTTACTCGGGGGAGCTTGGCTACACCTTC. The chain links TRBV6-5 to TRBJ1-2, with TRBD1 as a possible D gene (5 bases). V was clipped by 0 bases and J by 7 bases, with 9 bases between them. In germline, CDR1 is MNHEY, CDR2 SVGAGI. The CDR3 sequence is 13 residues long.

The chain has TRBV6-8 and TRBJ1-2; no firm D call. The V end lost 5 bases, the J end lost 8 bases, and 9 bases lay between the germline ends. The CDR3 has 11 amino acids. Germline CDR1 reads MNHGY; CDR2 reads SAAAGT. CDR3 residues: CASSPLRGYTF. The CDR3 DNA sequence: TGTGCCAGCAGTCCACTCCGGGGCTACACCTTC.

This clonotype was seen repeatedly, ten times or more. The genes are TRBV19 and TRBJ1-5; 7 bases are a match to TRBD1. The CDR3 consists of 18 residues. The V and J ends lost 5 bases and 3 bases, in that order; junction bases with no gene match: 16. Germline loops: CDR1 LNHDA, CDR2 SQIVND (reference sequence). As DNA, the CDR3 is TGTGCCAGTAGTCCCGTCAGGGACAGAGACTTATACAATCAGCCCCAGCATTTT. It encodes CASSPVRDRDLYNQPQHF. The full variable domain, its missing parts supplied by reference TRBV19 and TRBJ1-5, is DGGITQSPKYLFRKEGQNVTLSCEQNLNHDAMYWYRQDPGQGLRLIYYSQIVNDFQKGDIAEGYSVSREKKESFPLTVTSAQKNPTAFYLCASSPVRDRDLYNQPQHFGDGTRLSIL.

V usage is TRBV5-1 and J usage is TRBJ2-7, with D tentatively TRBD1 (5 bases). The germline V gene has CDR1 SGHRS and CDR2 YFSETQ. The CDR3 has 13 residues. V was clipped by 7 bases and J by 2 bases, with 13 bases between them. CDR3 in amino acids: CASRAQVTYEQYF. CDR3 DNA: TGCGCCAGCCGAGCACAGGTTACCTACGAGCAGTACTTC.

This clonotype was observed a few times. This chain connects TRBV12-3 or TRBV12-4 to TRBJ2-6; 14 bases map to TRBD2. There are 18 residues in the CDR3. The ends lost 5 bases at V and 2 bases at J; junction bases unmatched: 5. Here the CDR3 reads CASSPTGLAGAGANVLTF. In nucleotides, the CDR3 is TGTGCCAGCAGTCCAACGGGACTAGCGGGAGCTGGGGCCAACGTCCTGACTTTC.

This clonotype was found many times. This chain connects TRBV20-1 to TRBJ1-5; 7 nucleotides align to TRBD1. CDR3 length equals 14 residues. V shed 3 bases, J shed 2 bases, and the junction held 4 bases outside the gene matches. In germline, CDR1 is DFQATT, CDR2 SNEGSKA (reference sequence). The CDR3 DNA sequence: TGCAGTGCTAGGACAGGGAAGGGCAATCAGCCCCAGCATTTT. Translating it yields CSARTGKGNQPQHF.

The chain uses TRBV11-1 and TRBJ2-2; 7 positions match TRBD2. The V segment lost 5 bases and the J segment 5 bases; nucleotides outside the gene matches: 17. CDR3 length equals 18 residues. The germline CDR1 and CDR2 sequences are SGHAT and FQDESV (reference sequence). In DNA, the CDR3 is TGTGCCAGCAGCCCGAGAGTCGGGGCGGGGGATCGGACCGGGGAGCTGTTTTTT. The encoded protein is CASSPRVGAGDRTGELFF.

The chain recombines TRBV6-1 with TRBJ1-1, with a tentative D call TRBD1 (5 bases). This CDR3 spans 12 amino acids. Germline V lookup: CDR1 MNHNS, CDR2 SASEGT. V was clipped by 7 bases and J by 6 bases, with 12 bases between them. CDR3 amino acids: CASTKGEAEAFF. As DNA, the CDR3 is TGTGCCAGCACCAAAGGGGAGGCTGAAGCTTTCTTT.

This clonotype was counted ten times or more. The chain uses TRBV6-2 or TRBV6-3 and TRBJ2-2; D is unclear. The length of the CDR3 is 14 residues. In germline, CDR1 is MNHEY, CDR2 SVGEGT. V gave up 8 bases and J gave up 2 bases, with 12 bases separating them. The CDR3 region is CASAPRGNTGELFF. CDR3 nucleotide sequence: TGTGCCAGCGCGCCGAGAGGCAACACCGGGGAGCTGTTTTTT.

This clonotype was detected only a few times. The genes are TRBV7-9 and TRBJ1-2; D is possibly TRBD1 (5 bases). V shed 2 bases and J shed 6 bases, with 16 bases lying between them. CDR3 length equals 15 residues. Germline CDR1 SEHNR, CDR2 FQNEAQ (reference sequence). The CDR3 reads CASSLRLAGRDGYTF. CDR3 DNA: TGTGCCAGCAGCTTACGACTTGCAGGGCGCGATGGCTACACCTTC.

Ten or more counts support this clonotype. The CDR3 nucleotides are TGTGCCAGCAGCCAAGGTTGGTTTGTGCAGTACTTC. The encoded protein is CASSQGWFVQYF. The rearrangement joins TRBV3-1 to TRBJ2-7, with D unresolved. Trimming removed 1 base from V and 9 bases from J, with 10 bases in between. Germline assignment: CDR1 LGHDT and CDR2 YNNKEL (reference sequence). This CDR3 region has 12 residues.

This clonotype was seen many times. The CDR3 reads CSARETGTDVLEQYF. The CDR3 nucleotides are TGCAGTGCTAGAGAAACCGGGACAGATGTTTTGGAGCAGTACTTC. This chain connects TRBV20-1 to TRBJ2-7, with TRBD1 identical over 7 bases. The CDR3 runs 15 residues. The V gene's germline CDR1 is DFQATT and CDR2 SNEGSKA (reference sequence). Germline trimming cut 0 bases from V and 7 bases from J; bases unmatched to any gene: 12.

This clonotype was observed many times. This sequence joins TRBV7-9 and TRBJ2-7; D perhaps matches TRBD1 (6 bases). This CDR3 spans 13 amino acids. Trimming shortened V by 5 bases and J by 7 bases, and 15 bases separated the two germline ends. Germline assignment: CDR1 SEHNR and CDR2 FQNEAQ (reference sequence). The CDR3 DNA reads TGTGCCAGCAGCCATAAGACAGGCTGGGAGCAGTACTTC. It is translated as CASSHKTGWEQYF.

This clonotype was found many times. The rearrangement uses TRBV28 and TRBJ2-7; TRBD1 agrees at 7 bases. The CDR3 consists of 12 residues. V shed 6 bases and J 7 bases; nucleotides not matched to a gene: 6. The germline V gene has CDR1 MDHEN and CDR2 SYDVKM. The CDR3 protein is CASRTTGEEQYF. The CDR3 bases are TGTGCCAGCAGAACCACAGGGGAGGAGCAGTACTTC.

This clonotype has ten or more counts. Written as DNA, the CDR3 is TGTGCCAGCAGCTTAGGAACACCTACCGAAGCTTTCTTT. Translating gives CASSLGTPTEAFF. The chain employs TRBV13 and TRBJ1-1; D gene uncertain. The germline gives CDR1 PRHDT, CDR2 FYEKMQ (reference sequence). The CDR3 contains 13 residues. Trimming removed 0 bases from V and 8 bases from J, with 10 bases in between.

In its sample, this clonotype was seen many times. The chain couples TRBV18 to TRBJ1-2; 12 bases are shared with TRBD1. The junction had 7 bases not matched to a gene; V was cut back by 2 bases and J by 3 bases. The CDR3 sequence is 17 residues long. Germline CDR1 and CDR2: KGHSH and LQKENI. DNA for the CDR3: TGTGCCAGCTCACCAGGGACAGGGGGCTCCGATGACTATGGCTACACCTTC. It specifies CASSPGTGGSDDYGYTF.

The table lists this clonotype with many counts. The gene calls are TRBV12-3 or TRBV12-4 and TRBJ2-3, with 12 bases aligning to TRBD2. The CDR3 is 18 residues long. Trimming cost V 3 bases and J 4 bases; bases outside gene matches: 11. CDR3 sequence: CASSFPITTSGGSDTQYF. The CDR3 DNA is TGTGCCAGCAGTTTCCCTATCACGACTAGCGGGGGTTCAGATACGCAGTATTTT.

This clonotype was seen at least ten times. CDR3 region: CASSLAGGAQDGYTF. The CDR3, as DNA: TGTGCCAGCAGCTTAGCGGGGGGGGCCCAGGATGGCTACACCTTC. The chain has TRBV7-9 and TRBJ1-2; tentative D call: TRBD1 (6 bases). The CDR3 is 15 residues long. Germline-derived CDR1 and CDR2 are SEHNR and FQNEAQ (reference sequence). V was cut by 0 bases and J by 6 bases, with 14 bases left in between.

This clonotype was seen at least ten times. The chain has TRBV5-1 and TRBJ1-1; the match to TRBD1 covers 7 bases. The CDR3 has 16 residues. CDR1 is SGHRS and CDR2 is YFSETQ in the germline V gene. V gave up 5 bases and J gave up 1 base; unmatched junction bases: 11. The CDR3 protein is CASSPGGFNRNTEAFF. Here the CDR3 DNA reads TGCGCCAGCAGTCCAGGGGGTTTCAATCGGAACACTGAAGCTTTCTTT.

This clonotype has just a few counts. This rearrangement joins TRBV20-1 to TRBJ2-7; tentatively, D is TRBD2 (6 bases). Germline V lookup: CDR1 DFQATT, CDR2 SNEGSKA (reference sequence). The CDR3 loop spans 14 amino acids. Trimming removed 6 bases at V and 2 bases at J, with 17 bases between. CDR3 region: CSAGGAHGAYEQYF. In nucleotides, the CDR3 is TGCAGTGCCGGAGGGGCACACGGCGCCTACGAGCAGTACTTC.

About this clonotype itself: Possible read error: a much larger clone is one base away. Here the CDR3 DNA reads TGCGTCAGCAGCTTCTCTAAAAACAGGGGTTCTGGGGAGCAGTACTTC. Translation gives CVSSFSKNRGSGEQYF. The gene calls are TRBV5-1 and TRBJ2-7; 7 bases agree with TRBD1. The length of the CDR3 is 16 residues. The germline CDR1 and CDR2 sequences are SGHRS and YFSETQ.

This clonotype was counted at least ten times. The chain carries TRBV28 and TRBJ2-2; 7 bases match TRBD2. This CDR3 has 14 amino acids. V lost 6 bases, J lost 4 bases, and 5 bases stayed unmatched. Germline CDR1 MDHEN, CDR2 SYDVKM. The CDR3 DNA is TGTGCCAGCAGCCAACGGGGGGTCACCGGGGAGCTGTTTTTT. This translates into CASSQRGVTGELFF.

The CDR3 sequence: CASESSGGRFQETQYF. The CDR3 DNA reads TGTGCCAGCGAATCCAGCGGAGGAAGGTTCCAAGAGACCCAGTACTTC. The V and J genes are TRBV6-1 and TRBJ2-5, with D possibly TRBD2 on 5 matching bases. The CDR3 runs to 16 residues. CDR1 and CDR2 from the germline V gene are MNHNS and SASEGT. The ends were cut back, 8 bases at V and 1 base at J, with 20 bases in the middle.

Ten or more counts support this clonotype. This rearrangement joins TRBV19 to TRBJ1-1; no firm D call. This CDR3 contains 13 residues. Trimming took off 6 bases at V and 3 bases at J, with 11 bases between the two ends. Germline V gene lookup returns CDR1 LNHDA and CDR2 SQIVND (reference sequence). CDR3 sequence reads: CASSRTEYTEAFF. The CDR3 bases are TGTGCCAGTAGCCGGACGGAGTACACTGAAGCTTTCTTT.

The table lists this clonotype with many counts. J is TRBJ2-7 and V is TRBV20-1, with TRBD2 matching over 9 bases. Per germline, CDR1 DFQATT and CDR2 SNEGSKA (reference sequence). This CDR3 comprises 14 residues. J was trimmed by 3 bases and V by 3 bases; bases with no gene match: 6. The CDR3 DNA follows: TGCAGTGCTAGTGGGCTAGCGGGGATCTACGAGCAGTACTTC. Its translation is CSASGLAGIYEQYF.

This clonotype was detected only once. Just one base apart from a much larger clone, this may be a read error. The chain couples TRBV19 to TRBJ1-5; tentatively, D is TRBD1 (6 bases). The CDR3 has 14 residues. The germline gives CDR1 LNHDA, CDR2 SQIVND (reference sequence). CDR3 sequence: CACSILQGHQPQHF. In DNA, the CDR3 is TGTGCCTGTAGTATCCTACAGGGTCATCAGCCCCAGCATTTT.